One and the same sample provided the 8 T cell receptor beta chains below, sequenced in a study of blood T cell repertoires in COVID-19. Repertoires were generated with immunoSEQ multiplex PCR, while TCRdb's copy carries only in-frame clones and drops some. The sample gives about 31,000 clones, 88% of which show up once; around 8% is in the top ten. Specimen: peripheral blood. These receptors were collected from a man in his 60s with COVID-19, enrolled during active disease.

This chain joins TRBV4-3 and TRBJ2-5; D gene uncertain. The germline V gene has CDR1 LGHNA and CDR2 YSLEER. Trimming cost V 2 bases and J 5 bases, with 9 bases left between them. This CDR3 spans 13 amino acids. The DNA of the CDR3 is TGCGCCAGCAGCCAATCTAGTGGGGAGACCCAGTACTTC. It encodes CASSQSSGETQYF.

The genes are TRBV3-1 (or the pseudogene TRBV3-2) and TRBJ2-1, with TRBD2 identical over 12 bases. The V gene end was trimmed by 1 base and the J gene end by 12 bases; junction bases not matched to a gene: 4. Germline V lookup: CDR1 LGHDT, CDR2 YNNKEL (reference sequence). This CDR3 is 14 amino acids long. The CDR3 reads CASSQGLAGVRQFF. The CDR3 DNA follows: TGTGCCAGCAGCCAAGGACTAGCGGGAGTACGGCAGTTCTTC.

The gene calls are TRBV12-3 or TRBV12-4 and TRBJ2-1, with 7 bases lining up with TRBD1. Unmatched junction bases numbered 3, after V lost 5 bases and J lost 8 bases. The CDR3 sequence is 12 residues long. The CDR3 DNA follows: TGTGCCAGCAGTAGAGACAGGGATGAGCAGTTCTTC. Amino acid sequence: CASSRDRDEQFF.

The chain couples TRBV18 to TRBJ2-1; 8 bases fit TRBD1. J gave up 7 bases and V 2 bases, and 4 bases lay outside the gene matches. This CDR3 has 14 amino acids. CDR1 is KGHSH and CDR2 is LQKENI in the germline V gene. The CDR3 sequence: CASSPEQGANEQFF. In DNA form, the CDR3 reads TGTGCCAGCTCACCAGAGCAGGGGGCGAATGAGCAGTTCTTC.

This clone came up once. This rearrangement joins TRBV14 to TRBJ1-1; 9 bases map to TRBD1. V lost 1 base and J lost 5; bases outside the gene matches: 5. CDR3 length equals 15 residues. CDR1 and CDR2 from the germline V gene are SGHDN and FVKESK. CDR3 residues: CASSQAWTGVTEAFF. The CDR3 coding sequence is TGTGCCAGCAGCCAAGCGTGGACAGGGGTAACTGAAGCTTTCTTT. Combining the CDR3 with reference TRBV14 and TRBJ1-1 gives the whole variable domain EAGVTQFPSHSVIEKGQTVTLRCDPISGHDNLYWYRRVMGKEIKFLLHFVKESKQDESGMPNNRFLAERTGGTYSTLKVQPAELEDSGVYFCASSQAWTGVTEAFFGQGTRLTVV.

V usage is TRBV7-2 and J usage is TRBJ2-7; no reliable D call. This CDR3 is built from 13 residues. Germline V CDR1 and CDR2: SGHTA, FQGNSA. The V end was cut by 8 bases, the J end by 0 bases, with 11 bases between. The CDR3 reads CASYRLGSYEQYF. DNA for the CDR3: TGTGCCAGCTACCGACTGGGCTCCTACGAGCAGTACTTC.

The rearrangement joins TRBV3-1 (or the pseudogene TRBV3-2) to TRBJ1-1; no definite D call. Germline CDR1 reads LGHDT; CDR2 reads YNNKEL (reference sequence). This CDR3 region has 14 residues. Trimming shortened V by 0 bases and J by 1 base, and 6 bases separated the two germline ends. The CDR3 is CASSQEYGNTEAFF. DNA for the CDR3: TGTGCCAGCAGCCAAGAGTACGGGAACACTGAAGCTTTCTTT.

The V gene is TRBV5-4, the J gene TRBJ2-7; TRBD1 is a possible D gene (6 bases). CDR3 length: 13 residues. Trimming cost V 6 bases and J 1 base, with 11 bases left between them. Per germline, CDR1 SGHNT and CDR2 YYREEE (reference sequence). In DNA, the CDR3 is TGTGCCAGCAACATACAGGGTTCCTACGAGCAGTACTTC. It translates to CASNIQGSYEQYF.